Detailed here is one T cell receptor beta chain. Seattle cases were enrolled at active infection and followed longitudinally. Under the authors' procedure: Amplification of reference gene primers provided the estimated nucleated cell counts. The method was immunoSEQ multiplex PCR; TCRdb's version includes in-frame clones alone and lacks a portion of them. V, J and clone size were drawn from that table, and D and trimming were deduced from the DNA. The sample carries 150,000 to 200,000 clones, roughly 79% recorded once. This entry comes from a study of blood T cell repertoires in COVID-19. Study context: Some COVID-19 samples were acute and others convalescent; all came from the United States, Italy and Spain. From T cells, B-cell-depleted T cells, or PBMCs came the material, which was cDNA or gDNA.

CDR1 and CDR2 (germline): MNHNY, SVGAGI (reference sequence). V was cut by 2 bases and J by 6 bases, with 13 bases left in between. The CDR3 loop spans 15 amino acids. The sequence was obtained from a woman of 80 years or more with COVID-19, enrolled during active disease. Material: peripheral blood. The chain carries TRBV6-6 and TRBJ2-2, with no clear D. The CDR3: CASSYGQHRSGELFF. CDR3 DNA sequence: TGTGCCAGCAGTTACGGCCAACATCGTTCCGGGGAGCTGTTTTTT.